The rows below give T cell receptor beta chains drawn from one sample of a study of human T cells and chemical hapten exposure. TCRdb reanalysed the RACE reads using MiXCR and keeps one entry per CDR3 protein. The sample records a few hundred thousand distinct CDR3 sequences, around 5% being singletons. The specimen comprised whole blood, sampled in connection with sensitization to the hapten diphenylcyclopropenone (DPC). Every receptor here comes from a woman aged 45-60 years with alopecia areata. Some clones in this sample may be carry-over from other donors' samples. Both conserved end residues are part of each CDR3. A D gene is named only where the DNA matches it firmly. Some rows mark clone size as missing; the rest say once, few, many or name a class of expanded clone.

D gene	clone size	V gene	J gene	CDR3 protein	CDR3 DNA
TRBD2	many	TRBV11-2	TRBJ2-7	CASSRTSGGAVYEQYF	TGTGCCAGCAGCCGGACTAGCGGGGGGGCCGTTTACGAGCAGTACTTC
NA	many	TRBV13	TRBJ1-1	CASTSADSMNTEAFF	TGTGCCAGCACCTCGGCCGATAGCATGAACACTGAAGCTTTCTTT
TRBD1	many	TRBV5-1	TRBJ2-7	CASTTTGSGYEQYF	TGCGCCAGCACCACGACAGGGTCAGGCTACGAGCAGTACTTC
TRBD2	few	TRBV5-1	TRBJ2-1	CASSLTVAGNNEQFF	TGCGCCAGCAGCTTAACGGTAGCGGGGAACAATGAGCAGTTCTTC
NA	few	TRBV6-1	TRBJ2-1	CASSYGLGSNEQFF	TGTGCCAGCAGTTATGGACTGGGGAGTAATGAGCAGTTCTTC
NA	NA	TRBV5-1	TRBJ2-2	CASSPKYTGELFF	TGCGCCAGCAGTCCCAAGTACACCGGGGAGCTGTTTTTT
NA	many	TRBV20-1	TRBJ1-6	CSAKGRDSPLHF	TGCAGTGCTAAGGGTCGGGATTCACCCCTCCACTTT
NA	many	TRBV7-9	TRBJ1-4	CASSFEGQLNEKLFF	TGTGCCAGCAGCTTCGAGGGGCAGCTTAATGAAAAACTGTTTTTT
NA	many	TRBV7-6	TRBJ1-6	CASSFKGGSPLHF	TGTGCCAGCAGCTTTAAAGGTGGCTCACCCCTCCACTTT
TRBD1	many	TRBV5-6	TRBJ1-1	CASSLPSTGKDTEAFF	TGTGCCAGCAGCTTGCCCTCGACAGGGAAGGACACTGAAGCTTTCTTT
TRBD1	many	TRBV20-1	TRBJ2-5	CSAPSTGGLVETQYF	TGCAGTGCTCCCTCGACAGGGGGCCTGGTAGAGACCCAGTACTTC
TRBD1	few	TRBV15	TRBJ2-3	CATAGTGIPDTQYF	TGTGCCACCGCCGGGACAGGAATACCGGATACGCAGTATTTT
TRBD2	few	TRBV5-4	TRBJ2-2	CASSWGGRSTGELFF	TGTGCCAGCAGCTGGGGCGGGAGGAGCACCGGGGAGCTGTTTTTT
NA	many	TRBV5-1	TRBJ2-4	CASSWGPARGIQYF	TGCGCCAGCAGCTGGGGACCGGCCAGGGGCATTCAGTACTTC
TRBD2	many	TRBV24-1	TRBJ2-1	CATSDRGLAGADEQFF	TGTGCCACCAGTGACCGGGGACTAGCGGGAGCCGATGAGCAGTTCTTC
NA	many	TRBV12-3/TRBV12-4	TRBJ2-7	CASSFPDSYEQYF	TGTGCCAGCAGTTTTCCTGATTCCTACGAGCAGTACTTC
TRBD1	many	TRBV14	TRBJ2-7	CASSQDHRDRVYF	TGTGCCAGCAGCCAAGATCACCGGGACAGGGTGTACTTC
NA	many	TRBV29-1	TRBJ2-1	CSVRLDYNEQFF	TGCAGCGTCAGACTGGACTACAATGAGCAGTTCTTC
TRBD2	many	TRBV20-1	TRBJ2-7	CSAAPPRGSAYEQYF	TGCAGTGCCGCTCCCCCCCGCGGGAGCGCCTACGAGCAGTACTTC
TRBD1	many	TRBV7-6	TRBJ2-7	CASSSQTGTYEQYF	TGTGCCAGCAGCTCCCAGACAGGGACCTACGAGCAGTACTTC
NA	many	TRBV9	TRBJ2-7	CASSVGDGGYSYEQYF	TGTGCCAGCAGCGTAGGGGACGGGGGATACTCCTACGAGCAGTACTTC
NA	NA	TRBV27	TRBJ2-1	CASSLSPPHFRGANEQFF	TGTGCCAGCAGTTTATCGCCCCCACATTTTAGGGGGGCCAATGAGCAGTTCTTC
TRBD1	many	TRBV7-7	TRBJ1-1	CASSPLTGVPTRNTEAFF	TGTGCCAGCAGCCCCCTGACAGGGGTACCTACCCGGAACACTGAAGCTTTCTTT
NA	few	TRBV6-5	TRBJ1-1	CASSYSWMLDTEAFF	TGTGCCAGCAGTTACTCGTGGATGTTGGACACTGAAGCTTTCTTT
TRBD1	few	TRBV2	TRBJ1-2	CASSEGQQGKDGYTF	TGTGCCAGCAGTGAGGGCCAACAGGGGAAGGATGGCTACACCTTC
TRBD2	many	TRBV11-2	TRBJ2-7	CASSQQLAGEYEQYF	TGTGCCAGCAGCCAACAACTAGCGGGAGAATACGAGCAGTACTTC
TRBD1	few	TRBV20-1	TRBJ1-5	CSASRDRGAKPQHF	TGCAGTGCGAGCCGGGACAGGGGGGCGAAGCCCCAGCATTTT
NA	NA	TRBV7-2	TRBJ1-5	CASSLPPGPNQPQHF	TGTGCCAGCAGCCTCCCCCCGGGTCCGAATCAGCCCCAGCATTTT
NA	many	TRBV7-6	TRBJ2-3	CASSKPIRERADTQYF	TGTGCCAGCAGCAAACCGATCAGGGAGAGGGCAGATACGCAGTATTTT
NA	NA	TRBV12-3/TRBV12-4	TRBJ1-1	CASSLEFRENTEAFF	TGTGCCAGCAGTTTAGAGTTTCGAGAGAACACTGAAGCTTTCTTT